Listed below are T cell receptor beta chains from one sample, sequenced in a study of cytomegalovirus exposure and HLA in healthy donors. Profiled with immunoSEQ multiplex PCR; TCRdb holds only in-frame clones, not every one. The table has some 230,000 clones, 75% to 95% seen once. The sequencing input was PBMCs. The receptors stem from a woman under 30 in good health and CMV-seronegative. Each CDR3 is given with its conserved first and last residue. A D gene is named only where the DNA matches it firmly. Not every row has a clone size; where given, it reads once, few, many or a size class.

clone size: once; J gene: TRBJ2-7; V gene: TRBV13; D gene: TRBD2; CDR3 protein: CASSLRLAGREQYF; CDR3 DNA: TGTGCCAGCAGCTTAAGGCTAGCGGGAAGAGAGCAGTACTTC
clone size: .; J gene: TRBJ2-7; V gene: TRBV6-1; D gene: .; CDR3 protein: CASSVTSSYEQYF; CDR3 DNA: TGTGCCAGCAGTGTTACTAGCTCCTACGAGCAGTACTTC
clone size: .; J gene: TRBJ2-1; V gene: TRBV19; D gene: TRBD2; CDR3 protein: CASSRTSGSSYNEQFF; CDR3 DNA: TGTGCCAGTAGTAGGACTAGCGGGAGCTCCTACAATGAGCAGTTCTTC
clone size: once; J gene: TRBJ1-3; V gene: TRBV6-1; D gene: .; CDR3 protein: CASNPRQVQGNTIYF; CDR3 DNA: TGTGCCAGCAACCCAAGACAGGTTCAAGGAAACACCATATATTTT
clone size: .; J gene: TRBJ2-7; V gene: TRBV10-3; D gene: .; CDR3 protein: CAISVGGNSYEQYF; CDR3 DNA: TGTGCCATCAGTGTAGGCGGAAACTCCTACGAGCAGTACTTC
clone size: .; J gene: TRBJ2-1; V gene: TRBV7-6; D gene: TRBD2; CDR3 protein: CASSLVASGRVGYNEQFF; CDR3 DNA: TGTGCCAGCAGCTTAGTGGCTAGCGGGAGGGTGGGGTACAATGAGCAGTTCTTC
clone size: once; J gene: TRBJ2-5; V gene: TRBV27; D gene: TRBD2; CDR3 protein: CASSSYRLAGEIETQYF; CDR3 DNA: TGTGCCAGCAGTTCATACCGACTAGCGGGAGAAATAGAGACCCAGTACTTC
clone size: once; J gene: TRBJ2-1; V gene: TRBV5-1; D gene: .; CDR3 protein: CASSHGANPEQFF; CDR3 DNA: TGCGCCAGCAGCCATGGGGCAAACCCTGAGCAGTTCTTC
clone size: .; J gene: TRBJ2-7; V gene: TRBV30; D gene: .; CDR3 protein: CAWSVLDGAEQYF; CDR3 DNA: TGTGCCTGGAGTGTACTAGACGGAGCGGAACAGTACTTC
clone size: once; J gene: TRBJ2-1; V gene: TRBV30; D gene: TRBD2; CDR3 protein: CAWSVGAGGSYNEQFF; CDR3 DNA: TGTGCCTGGAGTGTGGGGGCGGGAGGCTCCTACAATGAGCAGTTCTTC
clone size: .; J gene: TRBJ2-4; V gene: TRBV6-1; D gene: .; CDR3 protein: CASSEEDSSQYF; CDR3 DNA: TGTGCCAGCAGTGAAGAGGACTCCTCTCAGTACTTC
clone size: .; J gene: TRBJ2-2; V gene: TRBV7-8; D gene: .; CDR3 protein: CASSLAGAVTGELFF; CDR3 DNA: TGTGCCAGCAGCTTAGCGGGAGCGGTGACCGGGGAGCTGTTTTTT
clone size: .; J gene: TRBJ2-7; V gene: TRBV5-1; D gene: TRBD1; CDR3 protein: CARRGTGSLYEQYF; CDR3 DNA: TGCGCCAGAAGAGGGACAGGGAGCCTCTACGAGCAGTACTTC
clone size: once; J gene: TRBJ2-3; V gene: TRBV7-8; D gene: TRBD2; CDR3 protein: CASSKEGGLATDTQYF; CDR3 DNA: TGTGCCAGCAGCAAAGAAGGGGGACTAGCAACAGATACGCAGTATTTT
clone size: .; J gene: TRBJ2-5; V gene: TRBV5-6; D gene: .; CDR3 protein: CASSFKKSGEETQYF; CDR3 DNA: TGTGCCAGCAGCTTTAAAAAGTCAGGGGAAGAGACCCAGTACTTC
clone size: once; J gene: TRBJ1-5; V gene: TRBV19; D gene: TRBD1; CDR3 protein: CASSRTGEDQPQHF; CDR3 DNA: TGTGCCAGTAGTAGGACAGGGGAGGATCAGCCCCAGCATTTT
clone size: .; J gene: TRBJ2-7; V gene: TRBV5-6; D gene: TRBD2; CDR3 protein: CASSRELAGHYEQYF; CDR3 DNA: TGTGCCAGCAGCCGAGAACTAGCGGGACATTACGAGCAGTACTTC
clone size: .; J gene: TRBJ1-2; V gene: TRBV4-2; D gene: .; CDR3 protein: CASSQERGINYGYTF; CDR3 DNA: TGTGCCAGCAGCCAAGAACGGGGGATTAACTATGGCTACACCTTC
clone size: .; J gene: TRBJ2-7; V gene: TRBV7-6; D gene: TRBD1; CDR3 protein: CASSLSGTGPYEQYF; CDR3 DNA: TGTGCCAGCAGCTTGTCCGGGACAGGGCCCTACGAGCAGTACTTC
clone size: .; J gene: TRBJ1-1; V gene: TRBV5-4; D gene: .; CDR3 protein: CASSFRPAGEAFF; CDR3 DNA: TGTGCCAGCAGCTTTCGCCCGGCAGGGGAAGCTTTCTTT
clone size: .; J gene: TRBJ2-2; V gene: TRBV7-6; D gene: TRBD2; CDR3 protein: CASRMREAGELFF; CDR3 DNA: TGTGCCAGCAGAATGCGGGAGGCCGGGGAGCTGTTTTTT
clone size: .; J gene: TRBJ1-3; V gene: TRBV6-1; D gene: .; CDR3 protein: CASSEQMYRFSGNTIYF; CDR3 DNA: TGTGCCAGCAGTGAACAAATGTACAGGTTCTCTGGAAACACCATATATTTT
clone size: .; J gene: TRBJ1-2; V gene: TRBV7-8; D gene: .; CDR3 protein: CASSREQENYGYTF; CDR3 DNA: TGTGCCAGCAGCAGAGAACAGGAGAACTATGGCTACACCTTC
clone size: once; J gene: TRBJ2-1; V gene: TRBV29-1; D gene: TRBD2; CDR3 protein: CSVSGGNEQFF; CDR3 DNA: TGCAGCGTTTCGGGAGGCAATGAGCAGTTCTTC
clone size: .; J gene: TRBJ2-1; V gene: TRBV30; D gene: .; CDR3 protein: CAWSVEGNEQFF; CDR3 DNA: TGTGCCTGGAGTGTCGAGGGAAATGAGCAGTTCTTC
clone size: .; J gene: TRBJ2-5; V gene: TRBV13; D gene: .; CDR3 protein: CASRLTGTPETQYF; CDR3 DNA: TGTGCCAGCAGATTGACCGGGACTCCGGAGACCCAGTACTTC
clone size: few; J gene: TRBJ2-1; V gene: TRBV7-3; D gene: .; CDR3 protein: CASTQTGVNEQFF; CDR3 DNA: TGTGCCAGCACCCAGACGGGGGTCAATGAGCAGTTCTTC
clone size: .; J gene: TRBJ2-7; V gene: TRBV18; D gene: .; CDR3 protein: CASSPLSGASYEQYF; CDR3 DNA: TGTGCCAGCTCACCACTTTCAGGGGCCTCCTACGAGCAGTACTTC
clone size: .; J gene: TRBJ1-2; V gene: TRBV6-5; D gene: .; CDR3 protein: CASSSPNYGYTF; CDR3 DNA: TGTGCCAGCAGTAGCCCTAACTATGGCTACACCTTC
clone size: .; J gene: TRBJ2-1; V gene: TRBV11-2; D gene: .; CDR3 protein: CASSLVRASYNEQFF; CDR3 DNA: TGTGCCAGCAGCTTAGTCAGGGCTTCCTACAATGAGCAGTTCTTC
clone size: .; J gene: TRBJ2-3; V gene: TRBV18; D gene: TRBD2; CDR3 protein: CASSRSSGDTQYF; CDR3 DNA: TGTGCCAGCTCCCGATCTAGCGGAGATACGCAGTATTTT
clone size: .; J gene: TRBJ2-5; V gene: TRBV6-1; D gene: TRBD2; CDR3 protein: CASSVRLAGEETQYF; CDR3 DNA: TGTGCCAGCAGTGTCCGACTAGCGGGAGAGGAGACCCAGTACTTC
clone size: .; J gene: TRBJ2-1; V gene: TRBV4-2; D gene: .; CDR3 protein: CASSQDFSGSRNNEQFF; CDR3 DNA: TGTGCCAGCAGCCAAGATTTCAGCGGTTCAAGAAACAATGAGCAGTTCTTC
clone size: .; J gene: TRBJ1-5; V gene: TRBV28; D gene: .; CDR3 protein: CASSSTAGAGNQPQHF; CDR3 DNA: TGTGCCAGCAGTTCGACCGCAGGGGCAGGCAATCAGCCCCAGCATTTT
clone size: .; J gene: TRBJ1-5; V gene: TRBV9; D gene: .; CDR3 protein: CASRPTDRHQPQHF; CDR3 DNA: TGTGCCAGCAGACCCACCGACAGGCATCAGCCCCAGCATTTT
clone size: .; J gene: TRBJ1-5; V gene: TRBV10-3; D gene: TRBD1; CDR3 protein: CAIRDPGQGNNQPQHF; CDR3 DNA: TGTGCCATCAGAGATCCGGGACAGGGCAACAATCAGCCCCAGCATTTT
clone size: .; J gene: TRBJ1-2; V gene: TRBV27; D gene: TRBD1; CDR3 protein: CASSLTGTAYLTF; CDR3 DNA: TGTGCCAGCAGTTTAACCGGGACAGCCTATCTGACCTTC
clone size: .; J gene: TRBJ2-7; V gene: TRBV5-1; D gene: TRBD2; CDR3 protein: CASSFEGGSYEQYF; CDR3 DNA: TGCGCCAGCAGCTTTGAGGGAGGGAGCTACGAGCAGTACTTC
clone size: .; J gene: TRBJ2-1; V gene: TRBV6-4; D gene: .; CDR3 protein: CASAARDGRNEQFF; CDR3 DNA: TGTGCCAGCGCGGCGCGGGATGGCAGGAATGAGCAGTTCTTC
clone size: .; J gene: TRBJ1-1; V gene: TRBV5-1; D gene: .; CDR3 protein: CASSLEPTGNTEAFF; CDR3 DNA: TGCGCCAGCAGCTTGGAACCGACAGGGAACACTGAAGCTTTCTTT
clone size: .; J gene: TRBJ2-1; V gene: TRBV6-5; D gene: .; CDR3 protein: CASSDSYNEQFF; CDR3 DNA: TGTGCCAGCTCCGACAGCTACAATGAGCAGTTCTTC
clone size: .; J gene: TRBJ1-1; V gene: TRBV28; D gene: TRBD1; CDR3 protein: CASTGQAEAFF; CDR3 DNA: TGTGCCAGCACGGGACAGGCTGAAGCTTTCTTT
clone size: once; J gene: TRBJ2-7; V gene: TRBV9; D gene: TRBD2; CDR3 protein: CASSVEGLAGGSPYEQYF; CDR3 DNA: TGTGCCAGCAGCGTAGAGGGACTAGCGGGAGGTTCTCCCTACGAGCAGTACTTC
clone size: .; J gene: TRBJ1-2; V gene: TRBV5-6; D gene: .; CDR3 protein: CASSLVFRTAANGYTF; CDR3 DNA: TGTGCCAGCAGCTTGGTATTTAGGACAGCCGCGAATGGCTACACCTTC